This record covers a single TCR beta chain. The antigen is undetermined. Deep was the level used in running the assay. Only in-frame clones appear in the TCRdb table, and some are missing; sequencing was by immunoSEQ multiplex PCR. The profile covers around 2.5 million clones, with approximately 94% appearing a single time and 0.36% taken by the ten largest. The data were obtained in a study of shared clonotypes between healthy human individuals. Study as a whole: Three CD4 naive, three CD4 memory, two CD8 naive and one CD8 memory plate were used per donor. General study findings and limits: Clonotypes shared by all four sorted-subset donors had higher generation probabilities than non-shared clonotypes.

J gave up 0 bases and V 5 bases, and 10 bases lay outside the gene matches. CDR1 is MDHEN and CDR2 is SYDVKM in the germline V gene. The CDR3 has 18 residues. Caucasian adults living in Nashville, Tennessee, provided all samples. This clonotype originated in a man in his late teens or twenties in good health. Some clones in this sample may be carry-over from other donors' samples. The sample taken for sequencing was naive CD4+ T cells from PBMCs. The subset here: CD45RA+ positively selected. The gene calls are TRBV28 and TRBJ2-1; 10 bases fit TRBD1. This CDR3 reads CASSTTAWDRGSYNEQFF. In DNA form, the CDR3 reads TGTGCCAGCAGTACGACGGCTTGGGACAGGGGCTCCTACAATGAGCAGTTCTTC.